One sample yielded the 9 T cell receptor beta chains listed below, sequenced in a study of T cells in Graves' hyperthyroidism and ophthalmopathy. Amplification of TCR beta CDR3 regions used RNA as the template. RT-PCR in the first round (using the HTBI primer set) targeted the TCR CDR3. TCRdb used MiXCR to reprocess the multiplex PCR reads, holding one entry per CDR3 protein. The sample includes about half a million distinct CDR3 sequences, less than 25% of them seen just once. The sequenced material came from blood. All receptors derive from a young man with Graves' hyperthyroidism.

V is TRBV12-3 or TRBV12-4 and J is TRBJ2-5, with D hard to call. Trimming shortened V by 6 bases and J by 4 bases, and 12 bases separated the two germline ends. CDR3 length: 13 residues. CDR3 residues: CASSPNNGETQYF. The CDR3, as DNA: TGTGCCAGCAGCCCCAATAATGGAGAGACCCAGTACTTC.

This clonotype was seen ten or more times. The rearrangement joins TRBV28 to TRBJ2-7, with D tentatively TRBD1 or TRBD2 (5 bases each). Germline values: CDR1 MDHEN, CDR2 SYDVKM. V was trimmed by 7 bases and J by 2 bases, leaving 15 bases between them. The CDR3 has 14 residues. CDR3 sequence (DNA): TGTGCCAGCATGCTGAGGGGTTCCCCCTACGAGCAGTACTTC. This sequence encodes CASMLRGSPYEQYF.

There are many counts of this clonotype. V usage is TRBV5-1 and J usage is TRBJ2-5, with 11 bases lining up with TRBD2. The CDR3 has 15 amino acids. Germline V gene sequence: CDR1 SGHRS, CDR2 YFSETQ. V lost 6 bases, J lost 2 bases, and 6 bases stayed unmatched. Here the CDR3 DNA reads TGCGCCAGCAACCCTTTAGCGGGGGGGCAAGAGACCCAGTACTTC. This gives the protein CASNPLAGGQETQYF.

This clonotype was counted many times. The chain joins TRBV6-5 to TRBJ2-5; D possibly corresponds to TRBD2 (7 bases). Germline V lookup: CDR1 MNHEY, CDR2 SVGAGI. Trimming left V 0 bases short and J 4 bases short, with 12 bases between. CDR3 length: 15 residues. The CDR3 is CASSYSMGGPETQYF. Written as DNA, the CDR3 is TGTGCCAGCAGTTACTCGATGGGGGGGCCAGAGACCCAGTACTTC.

This clonotype was counted at least ten times. The J gene is TRBJ1-1, the V gene TRBV29-1, with 8 bases fitting TRBD1. The CDR3 sequence is 14 residues long. CDR1 is SQVTM, CDR2 ANQGSEA, per germline. V gave up 3 bases and J gave up 5 bases; unmatched junction bases: 8. CDR3 DNA: TGCAGCGTTGACAGGGGGCAGGGGTATACTGAAGCTTTCTTT. As protein: CSVDRGQGYTEAFF.

This clonotype was seen ten or more times. This chain uses TRBV7-8 with TRBJ2-5; the match to TRBD1 covers 7 bases. Germline V CDR1 and CDR2: SGHVS, FQNEAQ. CDR3 length: 13 amino acids. Trimming removed 6 bases from V and 5 bases from J; junction bases left unmatched: 6. The DNA of the CDR3 is TGTGCCAGCAGACAGACAGGGCCGGAGACCCAGTACTTC. It yields the protein CASRQTGPETQYF. The whole variable domain, filled in from reference TRBV7-8 and TRBJ2-5, reads GAGVSQSPRYKVAKRGQDVALRCDPISGHVSLFWYQQALGQGPEFLTYFQNEAQLDKSGLPSDRFFAERPEGSVSTLKIQRTQQEDSAVYLCASRQTGPETQYFGPGTRLLVL.

This clonotype was found many times. CDR3 in DNA: TGTGCCAGCAGTAACGTCCTGAACACTGAAGCTTTCTTT. Protein sequence: CASSNVLNTEAFF. The chain links TRBV12-3 or TRBV12-4 to TRBJ1-1, with unresolved D. The CDR3 totals 13 residues. V lost 5 bases and J lost 0, with 7 bases in between.

This clonotype was counted between two and nine times. This sequence joins TRBV6-1 and TRBJ2-7, with 10 bases aligning to TRBD1. The junction had 9 bases not matched to a gene; V was cut back by 10 bases and J by 6 bases. The CDR3 runs to 13 residues. Germline V gene data show CDR1 as MNHNS and CDR2 as SASEGT. The CDR3 is CANSGTGESEQYF. CDR3 coding DNA: TGTGCCAACTCCGGGACAGGGGAATCCGAGCAGTACTTC.

The chain has TRBV12-3 or TRBV12-4 and TRBJ2-7, with D possibly matching TRBD1 (5 bases). Trimming left V 3 bases short and J 6 bases short, with 18 bases between. The CDR3 totals 15 residues. The CDR3 DNA sequence: TGTGCCAGCAGTTTGGGTAGGGGCGGCCATCTCGAGCAGTACTTC. Translating it yields CASSLGRGGHLEQYF.